This T cell receptor (beta chain) was observed in a study of graft-versus-host responses after intestinal transplantation. Worth noting for this clone: Its target is unknown.

Germline values: CDR1 LGHNA, CDR2 YNFKEQ. V lost 7 bases to trimming and J lost 6 bases, with 7 bases between them. CDR3 length equals 11 residues. Assay: immunoSEQ multiplex PCR; the TCRdb copy retains only in-frame clones and omits some. The repertoire has about 99,000 clones, over 85% of them found once; the top ten carry less than 1.5%. The receptor was derived from a human donor who received an intestinal transplant. The starting material was unstimulated CD8+ T cells sorted from spleen or lymph node cells, obtained before intestinal transplant. The genes are TRBV4-2 and TRBJ2-1; D may match TRBD1 or TRBD2 (5 bases each). The CDR3 DNA reads TGTGCCAGCACTGGGGGCAATGAGCAGTTCTTC. Protein: CASTGGNEQFF.